Given below is one T cell receptor (beta chain) in context. What it binds is unknown. The source of the sample is a study of beta chain features in type 1 diabetes. Sequenced material consisted of expressed TCRB transcripts (all of the isolated RNA was reverse transcribed). Clones were sequenced by immunoSEQ multiplex PCR, and TCRdb holds only the in-frame ones, with some missing. The table includes more than 350,000 clones, about 10% detected once. The CDR3 covers 15 residues. V lost 1 base, J lost 10 bases, and 14 bases lay in between. Per germline, CDR1 KGHSH and CDR2 LQKENI. Study-wide findings and caveats: A potential influence of HLA type upon TCRB rearrangement remained unresolved herein.

This chain joins TRBV18 and TRBJ1-6, with D perhaps TRBD1 (6 bases). The sequencing sample was made of naive CD4+ T cells from blood. The sequence came from a woman aged 18-29 years in good health. In nucleotides, the CDR3 is TGTGCCAGCTCACCACAATCAGGGGTTGGCTCACCCCTCCACTTT. Its translation: CASSPQSGVGSPLHF.